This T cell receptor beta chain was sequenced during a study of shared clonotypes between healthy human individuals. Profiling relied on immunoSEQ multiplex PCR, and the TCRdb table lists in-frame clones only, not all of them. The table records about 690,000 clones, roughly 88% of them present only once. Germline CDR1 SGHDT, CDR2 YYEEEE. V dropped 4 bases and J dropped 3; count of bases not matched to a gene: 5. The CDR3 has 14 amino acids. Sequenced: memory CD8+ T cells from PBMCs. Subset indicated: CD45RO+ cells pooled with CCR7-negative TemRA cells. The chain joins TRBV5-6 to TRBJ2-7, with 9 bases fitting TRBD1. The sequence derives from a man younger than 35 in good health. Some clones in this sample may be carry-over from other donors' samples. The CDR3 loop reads CASSGGTGSYEQYF. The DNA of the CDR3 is TGTGCCAGCAGCGGCGGGACAGGGAGCTACGAGCAGTACTTC.